This TCR beta chain came from a study of blood T cell repertoires in COVID-19. Overall study: The cDNA or gDNA used as material had been derived from T cells, B-cell-depleted T cells, or PBMCs.

Original analysis: Amplified reference gene primers provided the basis for estimating nucleated cell counts. The method was immunoSEQ multiplex PCR; TCRdb's version includes in-frame clones alone and lacks a portion of them. V and J calls and clone size are copied from that table; D and trimming were computed from the DNA. The data contain approximately 31,000 clones, around 90% of them singletons. Germline loops: CDR1 LGHDT, CDR2 YNNKEL (reference sequence). Losses at the gene ends were 5 bases for V and 9 bases for J; bases not matched to a gene: 16. This CDR3 spans 17 amino acids. The sequence was obtained from a man between 65 and 79 years old with active COVID-19. Sequences were obtained from peripheral blood. This sequence joins TRBV3-1 (or the pseudogene TRBV3-2) and TRBJ1-6, with 7 bases identical to TRBD1. CDR3 in DNA: TGTGCCAGCAGCTTTCCCCCGACAGGGAAGGGGAGTTCACCCCTCCACTTT. Residues: CASSFPPTGKGSSPLHF.